This entry features one TCR beta chain sequence. Its antigen is still unknown. The entry originates in a study of molecular identifiers for immune sequencing clone quantification. On the study more broadly: In replicates, RNA from roughly 21,000 or 96,000 naive CD8 cells was split five ways, four sequenced.

Methods described previously, with TCR primers listed, were used for bulk TCR libraries. TCRdb re-analysed the PCR reads in MiXCR, keeping a single row per CDR3 protein. Counted here are about 330,000 distinct CDR3 sequences, over 20% occurring once; the ten biggest clones make up around 0.74%. Findings of the study overall: Under 1% of molecules in naive cells, but over 97% of effector molecules, belonged to clones above 20 RNA copies.

The clonotype comes from a human donor in good health. Some libraries in this study had Jurkat cell RNA spiked in. Sequences were obtained from naive CD8+ T cells from blood, with Jurkat cell RNA spiked in. Subset specified: FACS-sorted CD8+CD4-CCR7+CD45RA+ naive T cells.

The CDR3 reads CASSLIREKLFF. CDR3 nucleotides: TGTGCCAGCAGTTTAATCAGGGAAAAACTGTTTTTT. The V call is TRBV12-3 or TRBV12-4, the J call TRBJ1-4; D call uncertain. V was cut by 2 bases and J by 8 bases, with 6 bases left in between. This CDR3 has 12 amino acids.